Below, one TCR beta chain is given with its context. These data come from a study of blood T cell repertoires in COVID-19. Original processing notes: Amplifying reference gene primers gave estimates of nucleated cell counts. Measured with immunoSEQ multiplex PCR; TCRdb has only the in-frame clones, and not every one. V and J calls and clone size are those listed in that table; D and trimming were worked out from the DNA. This sample has 150,000 to 200,000 clones; approximately 80% occur once, and the top ten carry about 14%. Sequencing was done on a sample of peripheral blood. The source is a woman aged 70-85 years with COVID-19, enrolled during active disease.

The DNA of the CDR3 is TGCGCCAGCAGCTCCGGACGGACAGGGGGCCGAGAGACCCAGTACTTC. Translation: CASSSGRTGGRETQYF. The chain is built from TRBV5-1 and TRBJ2-5, with 11 bases identical to TRBD1. The CDR3 length is 16 residues. Germline values: CDR1 SGHRS, CDR2 YFSETQ. The junction had 8 bases not matched to a gene; V was cut back by 3 bases and J by 4 bases.